Each of the 5 T cell receptor beta chains below was sequenced from the same sample in a study of naive and memory T cell subsets. Their antigen targets remain unknown. Both TRBC1 and TRBC2 were covered by a beta constant-region primer of two equimolar oligonucleotides. Four rounds of PCR amplified the ligated cDNA using nested alpha and beta constant-region primers plus SP2. TCRdb reprocessed the UMI-ligation and nested PCR reads via MiXCR and lists one record per CDR3 protein. The table shows around 160,000 distinct CDR3 sequences, with approximately 22% occurring only once. Study findings and constraints: A few larger clonotypes appeared in naive repertoires, especially CD8, possibly memory cells re-expressing CD45RA.

The sample comprised naive CD4+ T cells from blood. Receptors originate from a human donor in good health.

This clonotype was counted at least ten times. The V gene is TRBV29-1, the J gene TRBJ2-3, with TRBD2 matching over 12 bases. V was clipped by 3 bases and J by 3 bases; unmatched bases: 7. CDR1 and CDR2 from the germline V gene are SQVTM and ANQGSEA. This CDR3 is 16 amino acids long. CDR3 sequence (DNA): TGCAGCGTTGAGCCTAGCGGGAGGGTGAGGACAGATACGCAGTATTTT. It specifies CSVEPSGRVRTDTQYF.

The table lists this clonotype with many counts. This chain uses TRBV29-1 with TRBJ2-4; possible D gene TRBD1, 6 bases. CDR3 length: 13 amino acids. Germline V gene lookup returns CDR1 SQVTM and CDR2 ANQGSEA. Trimming removed 4 bases from V and 7 bases from J, with 14 bases in between. CDR3 amino acids: CSVVGQGFNIQYF. The CDR3 DNA reads as TGCAGCGTTGTAGGGCAGGGGTTTAACATTCAGTACTTC.

This clonotype came up a few times. The chain links TRBV28 to TRBJ2-7; possibly TRBD1 for D (6 bases). V lost 7 bases, J lost 4 bases, and 14 bases lay in between. The CDR3 length is 13 residues. Germline V gene lookup returns CDR1 MDHEN and CDR2 SYDVKM. The CDR3 nucleotides read TGTGCCAGCAAACTGACAGGTCTTTACGAGCAGTACTTC. This codes for CASKLTGLYEQYF.

This chain joins TRBV6-6 and TRBJ1-2, with 7 bases that match TRBD1. CDR1 MNHNY and CDR2 SVGAGI come from the germline V gene (reference sequence). Germline trimming cut 0 bases from V and 8 bases from J; bases unmatched to any gene: 3. The CDR3 sequence is 13 residues long. The CDR3, as DNA: TGTGCCAGCAGTTACTCGGCAGGGGGAGGCTACACCTTC. Protein product: CASSYSAGGGYTF.

This clonotype has a handful of counts. The rearrangement uses TRBV29-1 and TRBJ1-1, with D hard to call. Per germline, CDR1 SQVTM and CDR2 ANQGSEA. Trimming cost V 7 bases and J 1 base, with 7 bases left between them. This CDR3 comprises 11 residues. DNA of the CDR3: TGCAGCGGCGACAAGAACACTGAAGCTTTCTTT. Its translation is CSGDKNTEAFF. The full variable domain, rest sourced from reference TRBV29-1 and TRBJ1-1, is SAVISQKPSRDICQRGTSLTIQCQVDSQVTMMFWYRQQPGQSLTLIATANQGSEATYESGFVIDKFPISRPNLTFSTLTVSNMSPEDSSIYLCSGDKNTEAFFGQGTRLTVV.